Shown below are 3 T cell receptor beta chains from a single sample sequenced in a study of T cells in Graves' hyperthyroidism and ophthalmopathy. Amplification yielded TCR beta CDR3 regions, with RNA transcripts as the source. The HTBI primer set drove a first-round RT-PCR of the TCR CDR3. TCRdb itself ran the multiplex PCR reads through MiXCR, one entry per CDR3 protein. Of about 350,000 distinct CDR3 sequences in the sample, approximately 14% are singletons; the top ten hold around 23%. Sequenced material: blood. The source is a woman between 25 and 40 years old with Graves' hyperthyroidism.

This clonotype has ten or more counts. The chain carries TRBV6-1 and TRBJ2-7; D uncertain. V was clipped by 5 bases and J by 7 bases, with 3 bases between them. Germline V lookup: CDR1 MNHNS, CDR2 SASEGT. The CDR3 is 9 amino acids. CDR3 region: CASSPEQYF. CDR3 DNA: TGTGCCAGCAGTCCTGAGCAGTACTTC.

The V and J genes are TRBV5-8 and TRBJ1-1; 9 nucleotides agree with TRBD1. Germline values: CDR1 SGHTS, CDR2 YDEGEE. The CDR3 runs to 15 residues. The junction had 4 bases not matched to a gene; V was cut back by 4 bases and J by 0 bases. This CDR3 reads CASSPDRGMNTEAFF. CDR3 nucleotide sequence: TGTGCCAGCAGCCCAGACAGGGGGATGAACACTGAAGCTTTCTTT.

The V gene is TRBV20-1, the J gene TRBJ2-7; possible D gene TRBD1, 5 bases. CDR1 and CDR2 (germline): DFQATT, SNEGSKA (reference sequence). The CDR3 runs to 14 residues. V was cut by 5 bases and J by 1 base, with 15 bases left in between. As DNA, the CDR3 is TGCAGTGCTGTCCCGGGCAGGACATCCTACGAGCAGTACTTC. This translates into CSAVPGRTSYEQYF.